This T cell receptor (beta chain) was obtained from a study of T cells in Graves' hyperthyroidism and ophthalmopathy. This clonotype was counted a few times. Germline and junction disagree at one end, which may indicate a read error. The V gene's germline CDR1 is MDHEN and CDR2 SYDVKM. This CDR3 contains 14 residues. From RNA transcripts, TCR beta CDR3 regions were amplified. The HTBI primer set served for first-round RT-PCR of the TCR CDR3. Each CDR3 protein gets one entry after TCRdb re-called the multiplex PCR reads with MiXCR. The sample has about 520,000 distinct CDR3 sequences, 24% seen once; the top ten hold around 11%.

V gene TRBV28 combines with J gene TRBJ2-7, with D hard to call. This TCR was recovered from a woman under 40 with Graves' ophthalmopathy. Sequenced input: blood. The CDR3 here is CASSRSGFSYEQCF. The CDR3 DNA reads TGTGCCAGCAGTAGGTCCGGGTTCTCCTACGAGCAGTGCTTC.